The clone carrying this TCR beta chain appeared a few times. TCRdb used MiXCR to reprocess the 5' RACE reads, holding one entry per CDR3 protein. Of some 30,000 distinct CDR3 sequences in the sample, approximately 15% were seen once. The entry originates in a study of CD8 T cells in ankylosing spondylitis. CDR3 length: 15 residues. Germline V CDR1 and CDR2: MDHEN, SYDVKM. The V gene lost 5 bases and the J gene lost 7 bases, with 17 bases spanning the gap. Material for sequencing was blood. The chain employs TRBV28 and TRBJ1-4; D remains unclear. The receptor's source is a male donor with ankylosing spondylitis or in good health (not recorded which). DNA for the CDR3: TGTGCCAGCAGTATGAGTCCCCACTCGGGTGAAAAACTGTTTTTT. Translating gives CASSMSPHSGEKLFF.